The 2 T cell receptor beta chains reported below all come from one sample, sequenced in a study of T cell responses to AZD1222 COVID-19 vaccine. Here immunoSEQ multiplex PCR was the method, and the copy in TCRdb shows in-frame clones only, minus some. The sample lists over 110,000 clones, 90% occurring once. The sequences come from peripheral blood, collected 28 days after the second AZD1222 dose. The receptors derive from an adult who received the AZD1222 COVID-19 vaccine.

This clone was observed once. The chain joins TRBV6-1 to TRBJ1-2; 7 nucleotides line up with TRBD1. Germline V gene sequence: CDR1 MNHNS, CDR2 SASEGT. The V gene end was trimmed by 2 bases and the J gene end by 1 base; junction bases not matched to a gene: 10. There are 17 residues in the CDR3. The CDR3 is CASSERGTATINYGYTF. The CDR3 DNA reads TGTGCCAGCAGTGAAAGGGGGACAGCAACAATTAACTATGGCTACACCTTC.

V and J are TRBV29-1 and TRBJ2-4; D unresolved. The germline gives CDR1 SQVTM, CDR2 ANQGSEA. CDR3 length: 10 residues. Deletions cut 7 bases from V and 15 bases from J, with 16 bases between. The CDR3 DNA follows: TGCAGCGCCTCGGACGGATCATTGTACTTC. Encoded protein: CSASDGSLYF.